One and the same sample provided the 24 T cell receptor beta chains below, sequenced in a study of blood T cell repertoires in COVID-19. Here immunoSEQ multiplex PCR was the method, and the copy in TCRdb shows in-frame clones only, minus some. Counted here are fewer than 250,000 clones, more than 70% occurring once; the ten biggest clones make up about 8.9%. Input material: peripheral blood. The origin of the receptors is a woman between 50 and 59 years old with acute or convalescent COVID-19.

The chain couples TRBV3-1 (or the pseudogene TRBV3-2) to TRBJ2-5; tentative D call: TRBD2 (6 bases). V was trimmed by 0 bases and J by 7 bases, leaving 18 bases between them. Germline assignment: CDR1 LGHDT and CDR2 YNNKEL (reference sequence). The CDR3 consists of 16 residues. This CDR3 reads CASSQDRTGLGGTQYF. The CDR3 coding sequence is TGTGCCAGCAGCCAAGACCGAACCGGACTCGGGGGGACCCAGTACTTC.

The chain uses TRBV27 and TRBJ2-2; TRBD2 agrees at 9 bases. Germline V CDR1 and CDR2: MNHEY, SMNVEV (reference sequence). The CDR3 spans 16 residues. V lost 4 bases to trimming and J lost 4 bases; unmatched junction nucleotides: 7. The CDR3 bases are TGTGCCAGCAGTTCGGGGACTAGCTTCGGCACCGGGGAGCTGTTTTTT. It encodes CASSSGTSFGTGELFF.

The chain combines TRBV18 with TRBJ1-4; D not certain. CDR1 KGHSH and CDR2 LQKENI come from the germline V gene. With 3 bases removed from V and 5 bases from J, the gap between germline ends came to 4 bases. This CDR3 has 12 amino acids. The CDR3 here is CASSPQNEKLFF. DNA for the CDR3: TGTGCCAGCTCACCTCAGAATGAAAAACTGTTTTTT.

V usage is TRBV3-1 (or the pseudogene TRBV3-2) and J usage is TRBJ2-3; weak D call: TRBD2 (5 bases). CDR1 and CDR2 from the germline V gene are LGHDT and YNNKEL (reference sequence). V was shortened by 0 bases and J by 1 base, with 14 bases between the two germline ends. The CDR3 extends over 17 amino acids. The CDR3 here is CASSQDRIAGRTDTQYF. Here the CDR3 DNA reads TGTGCCAGCAGCCAAGATCGTATCGCGGGTCGCACAGATACGCAGTATTTT.

The chain uses TRBV7-2 and TRBJ1-6; possibly TRBD1 for D (6 bases). Germline CDR1 is SGHTA and CDR2 is FQGNSA. V shed 1 base and J shed 10 bases, with 20 bases lying between them. The CDR3 totals 17 residues. CDR3 residues: CASSLGGGPSPGSPLHF. The CDR3 nucleotides read TGTGCCAGCAGCTTAGGGGGGGGGCCGTCGCCGGGCTCACCCCTCCACTTT.

The rearrangement uses TRBV19 and TRBJ1-5; 8 bases map to TRBD1. V was clipped by 5 bases and J by 7 bases; unmatched bases: 13. The CDR3 is 16 amino acids. Germline V gives CDR1 LNHDA, CDR2 SQIVND (reference sequence). CDR3 sequence reads: CASSAWDGSGGQPQHF. As DNA, the CDR3 is TGTGCCAGTAGTGCCTGGGACGGTTCAGGGGGCCAGCCCCAGCATTTT.

This rearrangement joins TRBV6-1 to TRBJ2-7, with TRBD1 matching 9 bases. The trim removed 3 bases at V and 5 bases at J, leaving 5 bases unmatched. Germline loops: CDR1 MNHNS, CDR2 SASEGT. This CDR3 has 14 residues. CDR3: CASSDGTGSHEQYF. The CDR3 nucleotides are TGTGCCAGCAGTGACGGGACAGGGTCCCACGAGCAGTACTTC.

The rearrangement joins TRBV30 to TRBJ2-1; 8 nucleotides match TRBD2. Germline values: CDR1 GTSNPN, CDR2 SVGIG (reference sequence). The V gene end was trimmed by 6 bases and the J gene end by 9 bases; junction bases not matched to a gene: 16. CDR3 length: 15 amino acids. CDR3 coding DNA: TGTGCCTGTCTTTTCTGGAGCGGGGGCCATTCTGAGCAGTTCTTC. This translates into CACLFWSGGHSEQFF.

CDR3 sequence: CATWGGDYGYTF. In DNA form, the CDR3 reads TGTGCCACCTGGGGAGGTGACTATGGCTACACCTTC. The chain employs TRBV2 and TRBJ1-2; D gene unclear. With 10 bases removed from V and 3 bases from J, the gap between germline ends came to 12 bases. The CDR3 runs to 12 residues. CDR1 and CDR2 (germline): SNHLY, FYNNEI.

The chain couples TRBV7-9 to TRBJ2-2, with a possible D match to TRBD1 (5 bases). The CDR3 has 13 residues. V lost 4 bases, J lost 7 bases, and 10 bases lay in between. From germline, CDR1 is SEHNR and CDR2 FQNEAQ (reference sequence). In DNA form, the CDR3 reads TGTGCCAGCAGCTATCGGACAATCGGGGAGCTGTTTTTT. Translating it yields CASSYRTIGELFF.

The chain is built from TRBV6-6 and TRBJ1-4; unclear D gene. The CDR3 is 15 amino acids. Trimming removed 6 bases at V and 4 bases at J, with 15 bases between. Germline CDR1 and CDR2: MNHNY and SVGAGI (reference sequence). The CDR3 sequence is CASSSSPGVNEKLFF. As DNA, the CDR3 is TGTGCCAGCAGCTCTTCACCGGGAGTTAATGAAAAACTGTTTTTT.

This chain joins TRBV18 and TRBJ2-4; no definite D call. The CDR3 extends over 13 amino acids. Germline-derived CDR1 and CDR2 are KGHSH and LQKENI. V lost 3 bases to trimming and J lost 8 bases, with 11 bases between them. The chain's CDR3 is CASSPSSADIQYF. The CDR3 bases are TGTGCCAGCTCACCGAGCTCTGCGGACATTCAGTACTTC.

The chain couples TRBV2 to TRBJ2-5; tentative D call: TRBD2 (6 bases). The germline V gene has CDR1 SNHLY and CDR2 FYNNEI. The V gene lost 5 bases and the J gene lost 4 bases, with 11 bases spanning the gap. CDR3 length: 13 amino acids. The CDR3 bases are TGTGCCAGCAGTTGGGGGGAAGGAGAGACCCAGTACTTC. It translates to CASSWGEGETQYF.

The chain has TRBV24-1 and TRBJ2-1, with TRBD2 identical over 12 bases. V shed 4 bases, J shed 6 bases, and the junction held 6 bases outside the gene matches. CDR3 size: 16 residues. CDR1 and CDR2 (germline): KGHDR, SFDVKD. In nucleotides, the CDR3 is TGTGCCACCAGTGAACCTGCTAGCGGGAGGGCCAATGAGCAGTTCTTC. Its protein product is CATSEPASGRANEQFF.

In the case of this clone: Other nucleotide sequences in the sample specify the same CDR3. The V and J genes are TRBV9 and TRBJ1-3; no definite D call. The CDR3 contains 14 residues. Trimming took off 2 bases at V and 0 bases at J, with 6 bases between the two ends. Germline V gene lookup returns CDR1 SGDLS and CDR2 YYNGEE. CDR3 in DNA: TGTGCCAGCAGCGTTGGCTCCTCTGGAAACACCATATATTTT. Translated: CASSVGSSGNTIYF.

This clone was observed at least ten times. The chain recombines TRBV7-2 with TRBJ1-1, with D tentatively TRBD1 (5 bases). CDR3 length: 12 amino acids. Trimming left V 4 bases short and J 7 bases short, with 10 bases between. CDR1 and CDR2 from the germline V gene are SGHTA and FQGNSA. CDR3 sequence reads: CASSSRQNEAFF. The CDR3 DNA is TGTGCCAGCAGCTCCCGACAGAATGAAGCTTTCTTT.

V and J are TRBV2 and TRBJ2-2, with 9 nucleotides matching TRBD2. V gave up 8 bases and J gave up 5 bases; unmatched junction bases: 9. Germline CDR1 and CDR2: SNHLY and FYNNEI. The CDR3 contains 15 residues. The CDR3 loop reads CASCATSGATGELFF. The CDR3, as DNA: TGTGCCAGCTGCGCGACTAGCGGAGCTACCGGGGAGCTGTTTTTT.

This clone was found a few times. The rearrangement uses TRBV7-9 and TRBJ2-7; a weak D match, TRBD2 (5 bases). V was cut by 5 bases and J by 6 bases, with 23 bases left in between. Germline assignment: CDR1 SEHNR and CDR2 FQNEAQ (reference sequence). The CDR3 extends over 16 amino acids. CDR3 sequence: CASSASLSGGPAEQYF. The DNA for the CDR3 is TGTGCCAGCAGCGCCTCCTTGTCCGGAGGCCCTGCCGAGCAGTACTTC.

The chain has TRBV2 and TRBJ2-2; weak D call: TRBD2 (7 bases). V was cut by 3 bases and J by 2 bases, with 22 bases left in between. The V gene's germline CDR1 is SNHLY and CDR2 FYNNEI. CDR3 length equals 19 residues. CDR3 DNA sequence: TGTGCCAGCAGTGACCCGGGGGCCAGCGGGGTTCCCAACACCGGGGAGCTGTTTTTT. Encoded protein: CASSDPGASGVPNTGELFF. The whole variable domain, filled in from reference TRBV2 and TRBJ2-2, reads EPEVTQTPSHQVTQMGQEVILRCVPISNHLYFYWYRQILGQKVEFLVSFYNNEISEKSEIFDDQFSVERPDGSNFTLKIRSTKLEDSAMYFCASSDPGASGVPNTGELFFGEGSRLTVL.

In this sample, this clone turned up once. The V call is TRBV14, the J call TRBJ2-7; D is unresolved. The CDR3 spans 13 residues. Looked up from germline, CDR1 is SGHDN and CDR2 is FVKESK. Trimming left V 4 bases short and J 3 bases short, with 10 bases between. The CDR3 bases are TGTGCCAGCAGCCTGAGGAGAGACTACGAGCAGTACTTC. This sequence encodes CASSLRRDYEQYF. Full variable domain (remainder filled in from reference TRBV14 and TRBJ2-7): EAGVTQFPSHSVIEKGQTVTLRCDPISGHDNLYWYRRVMGKEIKFLLHFVKESKQDESGMPNNRFLAERTGGTYSTLKVQPAELEDSGVYFCASSLRRDYEQYFGPGTRLTVT.

CDR3 DNA: TGTGCCTGGACCCAAGGGACTAGCGGGAGCGAGCAGTACTTC. Translating gives CAWTQGTSGSEQYF. V usage is TRBV30 and J usage is TRBJ2-7; 14 bases fit TRBD2. The CDR3 covers 14 residues. Germline CDR1 reads GTSNPN; CDR2 reads SVGIG (reference sequence). V gave up 4 bases and J gave up 6 bases; unmatched junction bases: 5.

The rearrangement links TRBV11-2 to TRBJ2-2, with D unresolved. V gave up 5 bases and J gave up 5 bases, with 3 bases separating them. The CDR3 loop spans 11 amino acids. Germline V gives CDR1 SGHAT, CDR2 FQNNGV. This CDR3 is CASSPTGELFF. The CDR3 DNA sequence: TGTGCCAGCAGCCCTACCGGGGAGCTGTTTTTT.

V is TRBV10-1 and J is TRBJ2-1; 7 nucleotides match TRBD2. Germline V gene data show CDR1 as WNHNN and CDR2 as SYGVQD (reference sequence). This CDR3 is 14 amino acids long. Trimming at V came to 8 bases and at J to 4 bases, leaving 8 bases not matched to a gene. Here the CDR3 DNA reads TGCGCCAGCTCCCCGGCGGGAGAGTACAATGAGCAGTTCTTC. This encodes CASSPAGEYNEQFF.

This rearrangement joins TRBV29-1 to TRBJ2-4; 8 bases line up with TRBD1. Losses at the gene ends were 7 bases for V and 7 bases for J; bases not matched to a gene: 6. Looked up from germline, CDR1 is SQVTM and CDR2 is ANQGSEA. CDR3 length equals 12 residues. The CDR3 region is CSARTGRNIQYF. CDR3 coding DNA: TGCAGCGCCCGGACAGGGAGGAACATTCAGTACTTC.